This T cell receptor beta chain emerged from a study of cytomegalovirus exposure and HLA in healthy donors. CDR3 length equals 17 residues. Germline CDR1 and CDR2: MGHRA and YSYEKL. The ends lost 0 bases at V and 4 bases at J; junction bases unmatched: 9. Primers: 60 Vbeta forward and 13 Jbeta reverse. Profiling relied on immunoSEQ multiplex PCR, and the TCRdb table lists in-frame clones only, not all of them. Here the sample spans more than 110,000 clones, 73% being singletons. The table lists this clone with a count of one. Its antigen is unidentified. General study points: Exclusion applied to some V segments, including TRBV6-2 and TRBV6-3, as they were indistinguishable. The study designated about 160 TCR beta chains cytomegalovirus-associated. Whilst most TCR sequences proved rare, a subset of public TCRs occurred across many donors.

Material for sequencing was PBMCs. The genes are TRBV4-1 and TRBJ2-7; TRBD2 aligns across 10 bases. The origin of this receptor is a woman aged 40 to 49 in good health and CMV-seronegative. CDR3 region: CASSQDQVAGGLYEQYF. CDR3 bases: TGCGCCAGCAGCCAAGATCAGGTAGCGGGGGGCCTATACGAGCAGTACTTC.